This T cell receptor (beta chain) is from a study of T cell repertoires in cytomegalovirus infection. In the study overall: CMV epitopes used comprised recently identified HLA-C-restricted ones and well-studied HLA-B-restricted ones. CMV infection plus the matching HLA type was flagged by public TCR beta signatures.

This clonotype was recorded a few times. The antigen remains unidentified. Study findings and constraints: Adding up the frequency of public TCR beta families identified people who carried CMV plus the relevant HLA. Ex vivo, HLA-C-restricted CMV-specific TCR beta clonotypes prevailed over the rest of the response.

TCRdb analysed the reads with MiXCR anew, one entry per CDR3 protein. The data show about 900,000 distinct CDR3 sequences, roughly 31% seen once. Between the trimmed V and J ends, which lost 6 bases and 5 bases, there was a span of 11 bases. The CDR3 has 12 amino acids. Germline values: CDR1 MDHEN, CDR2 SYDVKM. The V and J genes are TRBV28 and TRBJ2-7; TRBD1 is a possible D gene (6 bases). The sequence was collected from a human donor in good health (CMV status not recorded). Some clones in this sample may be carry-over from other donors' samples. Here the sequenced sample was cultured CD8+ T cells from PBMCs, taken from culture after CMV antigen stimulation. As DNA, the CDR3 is TGTGCCAGCAGAACAGGGAGCGACGAGCAGTACTTC. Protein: CASRTGSDEQYF.